This T cell receptor beta chain was recovered during a study of blood T cells in healthy people across ages. Findings of the study overall: Underestimates were what the diversity estimates from one million T cells were considered to be. Naive T cell percentage showed a strong correlation with TCR beta diversity.

Alongside a J-beta primer mix, a sample-barcoded 5' primer served in a second PCR lasting 7 to 11 cycles. Every individual sample yielded 2.5 million or more paired-end reads (each containing CDR3). MiXCR, applied by TCRdb to the 5' RACE reads, yields one record per CDR3 protein. The data show roughly 640,000 distinct CDR3 sequences, approximately 30% seen once. Concerning this clonotype itself: The antigen is not known.

This CDR3 is 15 amino acids long. V lost 4 bases, J lost 7 bases, and 11 bases stayed unmatched. Germline V gives CDR1 LGHDT, CDR2 YNNKEL (reference sequence). This chain links TRBV3-1 with TRBJ2-7; 9 nucleotides agree with TRBD2. Sequencing used blood. The clonotype originates from a woman of 80 years or more in good health. The CDR3 DNA reads TGTGCCAGCAGCCCGCCTGCGGGGGGGTATAATGAGCAGTACTTC. Its protein is CASSPPAGGYNEQYF.